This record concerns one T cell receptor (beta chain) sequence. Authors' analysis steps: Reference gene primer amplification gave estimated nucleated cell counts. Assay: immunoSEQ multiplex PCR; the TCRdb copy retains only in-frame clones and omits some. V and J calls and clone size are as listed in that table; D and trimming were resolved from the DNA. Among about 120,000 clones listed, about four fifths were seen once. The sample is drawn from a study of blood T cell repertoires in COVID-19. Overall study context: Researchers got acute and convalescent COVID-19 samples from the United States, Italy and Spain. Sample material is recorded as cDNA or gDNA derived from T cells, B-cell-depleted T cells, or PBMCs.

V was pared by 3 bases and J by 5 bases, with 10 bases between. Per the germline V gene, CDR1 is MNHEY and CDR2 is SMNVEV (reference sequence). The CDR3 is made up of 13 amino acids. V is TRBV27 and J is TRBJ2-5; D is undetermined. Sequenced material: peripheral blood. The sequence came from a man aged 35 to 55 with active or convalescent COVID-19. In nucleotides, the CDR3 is TGTGCCAGCAGTTTGACATTTCGCGAGACCCAGTACTTC. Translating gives CASSLTFRETQYF.